The entry below describes one T cell receptor (beta chain). This sample was taken from a study of blood T cell repertoires in COVID-19. With 3 bases clipped from V and 5 bases from J, the junction kept 5 bases outside the gene matches. The CDR3 runs 15 residues. The germline V gene has CDR1 ENHRY and CDR2 SYGVKD. TCRdb's table, derived via immunoSEQ multiplex PCR, lists solely in-frame clones and lacks some. Among approximately 70,000 clones, around 85% were seen once, and the ten largest hold 8.5% to 10%. The TCR comes from a woman aged 45-60 years with acute or convalescent COVID-19. This chain links TRBV10-3 with TRBJ2-2; 8 nucleotides align to TRBD1. Sequenced sample: peripheral blood. The DNA of the CDR3 is TGTGCCATCAGTGAAGGGGACAGGATAACCGGGGAGCTGTTTTTT. Encoded protein: CAISEGDRITGELFF.